This entry lists 27 T cell receptor beta chains sequenced from one sample in a study of T cell changes during pregnancy in multiple sclerosis. The data were produced by immunoSEQ multiplex PCR, yet TCRdb's version contains in-frame clones alone and is incomplete. Here the sample spans 30,000 to 45,000 clones, 90% being singletons. The specimen comprised CD4+ T cells from peripheral blood mononuclear cells, sampled in the third trimester of pregnancy. The receptors stem from a female donor with multiple sclerosis, enrolled in a pregnancy study.

The rearrangement joins TRBV30 to TRBJ2-3, with 9 bases identical to TRBD2. The CDR3 contains 16 residues. The junction had 11 bases not matched to a gene; V was cut back by 0 bases and J by 7 bases. Germline V gives CDR1 GTSNPN, CDR2 SVGIG (reference sequence). The CDR3 loop reads CAWSVLAGLPQNTQYF. CDR3 DNA sequence: TGTGCCTGGAGTGTACTAGCGGGCCTACCGCAAAATACGCAGTATTTT.

The chain couples TRBV7-9 to TRBJ2-2; D is perhaps TRBD1 (5 bases). Looked up from germline, CDR1 is SEHNR and CDR2 is FQNEAQ (reference sequence). Between the trimmed V and J ends, which lost 2 bases and 6 bases, there was a span of 16 bases. The CDR3 is 16 residues long. The CDR3 region has the DNA TGTGCCAGCAGCTTAAATTTAGCAGGGAAGGCCGGGGAGCTGTTTTTT. Amino acids: CASSLNLAGKAGELFF.

The V and J genes are TRBV18 and TRBJ2-5, with 7 positions matching TRBD1. Germline V gives CDR1 KGHSH, CDR2 LQKENI. There are 14 residues in the CDR3. Trimming at V came to 4 bases and at J to 1 base, leaving 3 bases not matched to a gene. The CDR3 nucleotides read TGTGCCAGCTCACTGAACAGGGGCCAAGAGACCCAGTACTTC. As protein: CASSLNRGQETQYF.

This chain uses TRBV19 with TRBJ2-1; the D gene is possibly TRBD1 (8 bases). The ends were cut back, 5 bases at V and 3 bases at J, with 17 bases in the middle. The CDR3 totals 16 residues. Per germline, CDR1 LNHDA and CDR2 SQIVND (reference sequence). The DNA for the CDR3 is TGTGCCAGTAGTCCCTGGGAGGGACAGGTCTACAATGAGCAGTTCTTC. Residues: CASSPWEGQVYNEQFF. Filled out from reference TRBV19 and TRBJ2-1, the complete variable domain reads DGGITQSPKYLFRKEGQNVTLSCEQNLNHDAMYWYRQDPGQGLRLIYYSQIVNDFQKGDIAEGYSVSREKKESFPLTVTSAQKNPTAFYLCASSPWEGQVYNEQFFGPGTRLTVL.

V usage is TRBV2 and J usage is TRBJ2-7; 10 positions match TRBD1. The CDR3 sequence is 15 residues long. Per the germline V gene, CDR1 is SNHLY and CDR2 is FYNNEI. Trimming took 2 bases from V and 3 from J; bases not matched to a gene: 4. The DNA for the CDR3 is TGTGCCAGCAGTGAACGGGACAGGGGTATCTACGAGCAGTACTTC. As protein: CASSERDRGIYEQYF.

CDR3 in DNA: TGTGCCAGCTCACCTTCTCGGTCCTCTGGAAACACCATATATTTT. Protein: CASSPSRSSGNTIYF. V usage is TRBV18 and J usage is TRBJ1-3; D remains unclear. The CDR3 spans 15 residues. V was shortened by 3 bases and J by 0 bases, with 9 bases between the two germline ends. Germline V gives CDR1 KGHSH, CDR2 LQKENI.

This clone was detected only once. The chain joins TRBV4-2 to TRBJ2-1; maybe TRBD1 (7 bases). The CDR3 runs to 17 residues. Germline values: CDR1 LGHNA, CDR2 YNFKEQ. Trimming removed 1 base at V and 14 bases at J, with 27 bases between. CDR3 in amino acids: CASSQAADLTGRKEKFF. The CDR3 coding sequence is TGTGCCAGCAGCCAAGCCGCCGATTTGACAGGGAGGAAAGAGAAGTTCTTC.

V usage is TRBV9 and J usage is TRBJ2-3, with 9 bases identical to TRBD2. V trimming: 2 bases; J trimming: 2 bases; junction bases outside the gene matches: 3. Germline CDR1 reads SGDLS; CDR2 reads YYNGEE. CDR3 length: 15 amino acids. In nucleotides, the CDR3 is TGTGCCAGCAGCGTCCTAGCGGGGTCCACAGATACGCAGTATTTT. Protein: CASSVLAGSTDTQYF.

The chain joins TRBV6-4 to TRBJ2-6; D might be TRBD2 (7 bases). Per germline, CDR1 MRHNA and CDR2 SNTAGT. CDR3 length: 15 residues. Between the trimmed V and J ends, which lost 6 bases and 3 bases, there was a span of 12 bases. In DNA, the CDR3 is TGTGCCAGCAGCCCGAGGGGGGGTGGGGCCAACGTCCTGACTTTC. As protein: CASSPRGGGANVLTF.

This chain links TRBV28 with TRBJ2-1; TRBD1 aligns across 9 bases. This CDR3 comprises 16 residues. CDR1 and CDR2 from the germline V gene are MDHEN and SYDVKM. J gave up 7 bases and V 2 bases, and 9 bases lay outside the gene matches. Here the CDR3 reads CASSLTGGAPGNEQFF. In DNA, the CDR3 is TGTGCCAGCAGTTTAACAGGGGGCGCCCCGGGAAATGAGCAGTTCTTC. Supplemented by reference TRBV28 and TRBJ2-1, the full variable domain reads DVKVTQSSRYLVKRTGEKVFLECVQDMDHENMFWYRQDPGLGLRLIYFSYDVKMKEKGDIPEGYSVSREKKERFSLILESASTNQTSMYLCASSLTGGAPGNEQFFGPGTRLTVL.

The chain uses TRBV15 and TRBJ2-3; TRBD2 might be the D (6 bases). Germline CDR1 and CDR2: LNHNV and YYDKDF (reference sequence). The CDR3 sequence is 16 residues long. Between the trimmed V and J ends, which lost 0 bases and 0 bases, there was a span of 10 bases. The CDR3 here is CATSRDGSGSTDTQYF. The CDR3 DNA is TGTGCCACCAGCAGAGATGGTAGCGGAAGCACAGATACGCAGTATTTT.

This chain joins TRBV18 and TRBJ2-1, with 10 nucleotides matching TRBD2. CDR3 length: 18 residues. Germline trimming cut 4 bases from V and 6 bases from J; bases unmatched to any gene: 15. The germline CDR1 and CDR2 sequences are KGHSH and LQKENI. CDR3 nucleotides: TGTGCCAGCTCACTCCCATCCCCCGGGACTAGCGTCGGCAATGAGCAGTTCTTC. It yields the protein CASSLPSPGTSVGNEQFF.

This chain uses TRBV10-3 with TRBJ2-5, with 14 nucleotides matching TRBD2. Germline CDR1 ENHRY, CDR2 SYGVKD. This CDR3 is 16 amino acids long. V shed 6 bases and J 5 bases; nucleotides not matched to a gene: 8. The CDR3 is CAISPGLAGAGETQYF. The CDR3 coding sequence is TGTGCCATCAGCCCGGGACTAGCGGGAGCGGGGGAGACCCAGTACTTC.

The rearrangement uses TRBV10-3 and TRBJ2-4; TRBD1 might be the D (6 bases). The CDR3 runs to 14 residues. V was pared by 6 bases and J by 2 bases, with 11 bases between. The germline V gene has CDR1 ENHRY and CDR2 SYGVKD. The CDR3: CAIRDRSSKNIQYF. CDR3 sequence (DNA): TGTGCCATCAGAGACAGGAGCTCCAAAAACATTCAGTACTTC.

This rearrangement joins TRBV11-2 to TRBJ2-5; 8 nucleotides agree with TRBD1. V was clipped by 1 base and J by 5 bases; unmatched bases: 6. There are 15 residues in the CDR3. The germline V gene has CDR1 SGHAT and CDR2 FQNNGV. The CDR3 nucleotides are TGTGCCAGCAGCTTAGTTTCAGGGGGCGCGGAGACCCAGTACTTC. Translated, it gives CASSLVSGGAETQYF.

The chain links TRBV27 to TRBJ2-2; 11 bases are a match to TRBD2. Germline CDR1 MNHEY, CDR2 SMNVEV (reference sequence). With 10 bases clipped from V and 8 bases from J, the junction kept 12 bases outside the gene matches. The CDR3 runs 15 residues. The CDR3 spells CATKLAGAPRGELFF. CDR3 coding DNA: TGTGCCACTAAACTAGCGGGAGCCCCCCGGGGGGAGCTGTTTTTT.

Comments on this clone: Within the sample, other DNA sequences also encode this same CDR3. The J gene is TRBJ1-2, the V gene TRBV29-1; the D is unclear. Trimming pared 4 bases from V and 8 bases from J, leaving 5 bases between. The CDR3 totals 9 residues. Germline CDR1 reads SQVTM; CDR2 reads ANQGSEA. CDR3 nucleotide sequence: TGCAGCGTTGGTGAGGGCTACACCTTC. Translation gives CSVGEGYTF. The full variable domain, completed using reference TRBV29-1 and TRBJ1-2, is SAVISQKPSRDICQRGTSLTIQCQVDSQVTMMFWYRQQPGQSLTLIATANQGSEATYESGFVIDKFPISRPNLTFSTLTVSNMSPEDSSIYLCSVGEGYTFGSGTRLTVV.

The chain joins TRBV6-6 to TRBJ1-5; D may be TRBD1 (6 bases). With 2 bases removed from V and 1 base from J, the gap between germline ends came to 9 bases. The germline CDR1 and CDR2 sequences are MNHNY and SVGAGI (reference sequence). The CDR3 contains 15 residues. CDR3 sequence reads: CASSYGTLSNQPQHF. In DNA, the CDR3 is TGTGCCAGCAGTTACGGGACATTAAGCAATCAGCCCCAGCATTTT.

The chain is built from TRBV20-1 and TRBJ1-1; D is ambiguous. Germline V gene sequence: CDR1 DFQATT, CDR2 SNEGSKA (reference sequence). The CDR3 sequence is 11 residues long. The germline V and J ends were trimmed by 2 bases and 7 bases, with 8 bases remaining between them. CDR3 amino acids: CSARSGIEAFF. Here the CDR3 DNA reads TGCAGTGCTAGATCGGGGATTGAAGCTTTCTTT.

Details on this clone: In the same sample, other DNA sequences code for this CDR3. This chain links TRBV4-2 with TRBJ2-3; D is uncertain. This CDR3 comprises 16 residues. The germline V gene encodes CDR1 LGHNA and CDR2 YNFKEQ. Trimming cost V 0 bases and J 1 base, with 11 bases left between them. The CDR3 region has the DNA TGTGCCAGCAGCCAAGAGGGCCCGCCTCGCACAGATACGCAGTATTTT. Its protein is CASSQEGPPRTDTQYF.

The V and J genes are TRBV6-1 and TRBJ1-5; TRBD1 aligns across 8 bases. The CDR3 is made up of 15 amino acids. Germline CDR1 MNHNS, CDR2 SASEGT. V was clipped by 1 base and J by 4 bases; unmatched bases: 3. Here the CDR3 reads CASSEGQGANQPQHF. The CDR3 DNA reads as TGTGCCAGCAGTGAAGGGCAGGGGGCTAATCAGCCCCAGCATTTT.

This chain joins TRBV2 and TRBJ1-6; weak D call: TRBD1 (6 bases). Trimming pared 5 bases from V and 9 bases from J, leaving 14 bases between. The CDR3 sequence is 14 residues long. The germline V gene encodes CDR1 SNHLY and CDR2 FYNNEI. DNA for the CDR3: TGTGCCAGCAGTATTTTAGGGGGAGCTTCACCCCTCCACTTT. Translated, it gives CASSILGGASPLHF. The full variable domain, with the rest looked up from reference TRBV2 and TRBJ1-6, is EPEVTQTPSHQVTQMGQEVILRCVPISNHLYFYWYRQILGQKVEFLVSFYNNEISEKSEIFDDQFSVERPDGSNFTLKIRSTKLEDSAMYFCASSILGGASPLHFGNGTRLTVT.

The chain combines TRBV28 with TRBJ2-3; TRBD1 might be the D (7 bases). The CDR3 extends over 17 amino acids. Per germline, CDR1 MDHEN and CDR2 SYDVKM. The V end lost 1 base, the J end lost 2 bases, and 16 bases lay between the germline ends. The CDR3 DNA reads as TGTGCCAGCAGTTTATCCAGGGGGGTGCATAACACAGATACGCAGTATTTT. Residues: CASSLSRGVHNTDTQYF. Full variable domain (outside the CDR3, taken from reference TRBV28 and TRBJ2-3): DVKVTQSSRYLVKRTGEKVFLECVQDMDHENMFWYRQDPGLGLRLIYFSYDVKMKEKGDIPEGYSVSREKKERFSLILESASTNQTSMYLCASSLSRGVHNTDTQYFGPGTRLTVL.

This chain links TRBV5-1 with TRBJ2-1; TRBD2 agrees at 10 bases. The CDR3 has 16 amino acids. Germline values: CDR1 SGHRS, CDR2 YFSETQ. With V trimmed by 4 bases and J by 0 bases, 4 bases remained unmatched. DNA for the CDR3: TGCGCCAGCAGCCTGACTAGCGGGTCCTCCTACAATGAGCAGTTCTTC. It is translated as CASSLTSGSSYNEQFF.

The chain is built from TRBV5-1 and TRBJ2-1; 11 positions match TRBD2. The V and J ends lost 7 bases and 8 bases, in that order; junction bases with no gene match: 8. CDR1 is SGHRS and CDR2 is YFSETQ in the germline V gene. The CDR3 is 14 residues long. CDR3 in DNA: TGCGCCAGCGTTAAAACTAGCGGGAGTTATGAGCAGTTCTTC. Protein: CASVKTSGSYEQFF.

This clone is a singleton in its sample. The chain joins TRBV19 to TRBJ1-5; 9 bases map to TRBD1. The V gene end was trimmed by 3 bases and the J gene end by 4 bases; junction bases not matched to a gene: 13. Germline V gene sequence: CDR1 LNHDA, CDR2 SQIVND (reference sequence). There are 18 residues in the CDR3. DNA of the CDR3: TGTGCCAGTAGTATTGGGGGTTTGGACAGGGGCTTTAATCAGCCCCAGCATTTT. This sequence encodes CASSIGGLDRGFNQPQHF.

V usage is TRBV5-1 and J usage is TRBJ2-2; weak D call: TRBD2 (7 bases). This CDR3 has 17 residues. V lost 4 bases and J lost 4, with 20 bases in between. CDR1 SGHRS and CDR2 YFSETQ come from the germline V gene. The CDR3 sequence is CASSPGWGGGSTGELFF. The CDR3 nucleotides are TGCGCCAGCAGCCCCGGATGGGGGGGCGGTAGCACCGGGGAGCTGTTTTTT.